The 3 T cell receptor beta chains below all came from one sample that was sequenced in a study of radiation and T cells in renal cell carcinoma (dated by TCRdb to 2019 to 2021). Sample time point, as interpreted from the label and publication: baseline pretreatment blood. Read against the paper, the sample's treatment or condition label means: 15 Gy SBRT to primary tumor, nephrectomy 4 weeks later. Library preparation used the immunoSEQ multiplex PCR assay. The table comes from immuneACCESS by way of TCRdb, which keeps in-frame sequences with V and J called. Part of the clones is missing from these tables; in studies checked, under half for an unresolved V gene and the rest for unknown reasons. The sample table contains about 150,000 clones; only one count was recorded for about 87% of them. Roughly 4.1% of the sample goes to the ten largest clones. The sample consisted of blood, taken from a patient whose treatment included radiotherapy and nephrectomy. Source of these receptors: an older woman with renal cell carcinoma.

This clone was picked up one time. The V gene is TRBV5-1, the J gene TRBJ2-5; 9 nucleotides align to TRBD2. Germline V gene lookup returns CDR1 SGHRS and CDR2 YFSETQ. The J segment lost 2 bases and the V segment lost 0 bases, leaving 2 bases of the junction unmatched. CDR3 size: 15 residues. The CDR3 region is CASSLGLAEQETQYF. The CDR3 DNA reads TGCGCCAGCAGCTTGGGACTAGCGGAACAAGAGACCCAGTACTTC.

V and J are TRBV5-1 and TRBJ1-1; D is ambiguous. CDR1 and CDR2 from the germline V gene are SGHRS and YFSETQ. Between the trimmed V and J ends, which lost 2 bases and 0 bases, there was a span of 5 bases. The CDR3 extends over 13 amino acids. CDR3 nucleotides: TGCGCCAGCAGCTTCTCTGTGAACACTGAAGCTTTCTTT. Translating gives CASSFSVNTEAFF.

This clone showed up just once. This chain connects TRBV7-8 to TRBJ1-6, with D maybe TRBD1 (6 bases). The CDR3 length is 15 residues. The V end was cut by 3 bases, the J end by 9 bases, with 15 bases between. The V gene's germline CDR1 is SGHVS and CDR2 FQNEAQ. CDR3: CASSFQGSNGSPLHF. For the CDR3, the DNA is TGTGCCAGCAGCTTCCAGGGGTCCAATGGTTCACCCCTCCACTTT.